The clone carrying this TCR beta chain came up once. Its antigen is still unknown. TCRdb reanalysed the reads using MiXCR and keeps one entry per CDR3 protein. This repertoire shows 510,000 or so distinct CDR3 sequences, 26% found once; its top ten account for over 10%. The record originates from a study of T cell repertoires in cytomegalovirus infection. For the study at large: Evidence of both CMV infection and a matching HLA type came from public TCR beta signatures. Overall study results and limits: Dominating the ex vivo response were HLA-C-restricted CMV-specific TCR beta clonotypes. Cumulative frequency of public TCR beta families picked out carriers of CMV plus the relevant HLA.

In germline, CDR1 is SGHDT, CDR2 YYEEEE. V was pared by 5 bases and J by 2 bases, with 10 bases of the junction left unmatched. CDR3 length equals 16 residues. The chain carries TRBV5-6 and TRBJ2-7, with 10 bases that match TRBD2. Sequencing input: PBMCs. The receptor's source is a human donor in good health (CMV status not recorded). Some clones in this sample may be carry-over from other donors' samples. CDR3 sequence (DNA): TGTGCCAGCAGACGAATAACTAGCGGGGTACCCTACGAGCAGTACGTC. It codes for CASRRITSGVPYEQYV.